Presented here are 8 T cell receptor beta chains from one specimen sequenced in a study of cytomegalovirus exposure and HLA in healthy donors. The PCR contained 60 Vbeta and 13 Jbeta primers. The table came from immunoSEQ multiplex PCR; TCRdb's copy has only in-frame clones and leaves some out. The sample table sets out about 74,000 clones. The sequenced sample consisted of PBMCs. These receptor sequences come from a female donor in good health and CMV-seropositive.

Note on this clone: One end of the junction fails to match germline, which may point to a read error. This chain links TRBV2 with TRBJ2-5; 16 bases line up with TRBD2. Germline V gene data show CDR1 as SNHLY and CDR2 as FYNNEI. The CDR3 covers 20 residues. The CDR3 nucleotides read TGTGCCAGCAGCGAAGGGGGGACTAGCGGGAGGGGGGCACCCCAAGAGACCCAGTACTTC. Encoded protein: CASSEGGTSGRGAPQETQYF. The full variable domain, completed using reference TRBV2 and TRBJ2-5, is EPEVTQTPSHQVTQMGQEVILRCVPISNHLYFYWYRQILGQKVEFLVSFYNNEISEKSEIFDDQFSVERPDGSNFTLKIRSTKLEDSAMYFCASSEGGTSGRGAPQETQYFGPGTRLLVL.

This chain's CDR3 is CASSLERGVNTEAFF. The CDR3 DNA reads TGTGCCAGCAGCTTAGAAAGGGGCGTGAACACTGAAGCTTTCTTT. The rearrangement uses TRBV7-9 and TRBJ1-1; D might be TRBD1 (5 bases). From germline, CDR1 is SEHNR and CDR2 FQNEAQ (reference sequence). Between the trimmed V and J ends, which lost 1 base and 0 bases, there was a span of 9 bases. The CDR3 contains 15 residues.

The genes are TRBV29-1 and TRBJ2-7, with a weak D call TRBD2 (6 bases). CDR1 SQVTM and CDR2 ANQGSEA come from the germline V gene. The CDR3 runs to 13 residues. Deletions cut 6 bases from V and 2 bases from J, with 14 bases between. Written as DNA, the CDR3 is TGCAGCGTCGTGGGACTCCAGACCTACGAGCAGTACTTC. This gives the protein CSVVGLQTYEQYF.

The chain joins TRBV29-1 to TRBJ2-2; TRBD1 is a possible D gene (5 bases). V gave up 4 bases and J gave up 2 bases, with 14 bases separating them. This CDR3 is built from 15 residues. Germline V gene sequence: CDR1 SQVTM, CDR2 ANQGSEA. The CDR3: CSVGGAGKNTGELFF. CDR3 DNA: TGCAGCGTTGGTGGGGCAGGAAAAAACACCGGGGAGCTGTTTTTT.

J is TRBJ2-5 and V is TRBV5-1; D unresolved. CDR1 is SGHRS, CDR2 YFSETQ, per germline. V was shortened by 0 bases and J by 13 bases, with 13 bases between the two germline ends. The length of the CDR3 is 12 residues. As DNA, the CDR3 is TGCGCCAGCAGCTTGGATGCGAGGATTCGGTACTTC. Its protein is CASSLDARIRYF.

The chain joins TRBV5-6 to TRBJ2-7; D is ambiguous. The CDR3 has 15 residues. V was shortened by 2 bases and J by 3 bases, with 15 bases between the two germline ends. CDR1 and CDR2 from the germline V gene are SGHDT and YYEEEE. CDR3 sequence (DNA): TGTGCCAGCAGCTTCCTAGTGGGTCTTAGCTACGAGCAGTACTTC. This sequence encodes CASSFLVGLSYEQYF.

The V and J genes are TRBV5-4 and TRBJ2-5; maybe TRBD2 (6 bases). V lost 1 base and J 5 bases, leaving 15 bases between the germline ends. CDR1 SGHNT and CDR2 YYREEE come from the germline V gene (reference sequence). This CDR3 has 15 amino acids. As DNA, the CDR3 is TGTGCCAGCAGCTTGTTTGGCCCGGGGAGGGAGACCCAGTACTTC. Translation: CASSLFGPGRETQYF.

The rearrangement uses TRBV9 and TRBJ1-1, with TRBD1 matching over 7 bases. The CDR3 runs 14 residues. After removal of 1 base from V and 1 base from J, the junction contained 1 base not matched to a gene. Looked up from germline, CDR1 is SGDLS and CDR2 is YYNGEE. CDR3 residues: CASSVSGGNTEAFF. Here the CDR3 DNA reads TGTGCCAGCAGCGTATCAGGGGGGAACACTGAAGCTTTCTTT.